This T cell receptor beta chain emerged from a study of blood T cell repertoires in COVID-19. Looking at the study overall: From the United States, Italy and Spain came samples of acute and convalescent COVID-19. The analysed material was cDNA or gDNA that came from T cells, B-cell-depleted T cells, or PBMCs.

Trimming removed 3 bases from V and 2 bases from J; junction bases left unmatched: 4. CDR3 length: 14 residues. Germline CDR1 is ENHRY and CDR2 is SYGVKD. Authors' analysis steps: For nucleated cells, counts were estimated from reference gene primer amplification. Repertoires were generated with immunoSEQ multiplex PCR, while TCRdb's copy carries only in-frame clones and drops some. V, J and clone size reflect that table, while D and trimming were determined from the DNA. The table has about 40,000 clones, roughly 84% seen once; the top ten hold around 2.4%. The V and J genes are TRBV10-3 and TRBJ2-7; 7 bases map to TRBD2. Sequencing was done on a sample of peripheral blood. The TCR originated in a human donor in a cohort sampled during active COVID-19. CDR3 in DNA: TGTGCCATCAGTGACCCGGGACTAACCTACGAGCAGTACTTC. Protein product: CAISDPGLTYEQYF.